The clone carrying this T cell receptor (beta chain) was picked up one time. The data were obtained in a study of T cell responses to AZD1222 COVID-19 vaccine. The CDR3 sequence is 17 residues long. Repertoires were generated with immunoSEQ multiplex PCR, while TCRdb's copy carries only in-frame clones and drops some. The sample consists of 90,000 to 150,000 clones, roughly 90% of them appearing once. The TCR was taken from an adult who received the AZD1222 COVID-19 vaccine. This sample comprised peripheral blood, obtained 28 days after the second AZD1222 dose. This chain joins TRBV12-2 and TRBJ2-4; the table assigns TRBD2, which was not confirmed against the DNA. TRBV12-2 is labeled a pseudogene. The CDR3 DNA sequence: TGTGCAAGTCGCTCCCCTAGGGGGGGGGAAGCCAAAAACATTCAGTACTTC. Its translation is CASRSPRGGEAKNIQYF.